This T cell receptor beta chain was obtained from a study of beta chain features in type 1 diabetes. About the research overall: Patients looked much like healthy donors when it came to age, gender and cell yields. Points from the study as a whole: It was among patients, rather than healthy donors, that naive, central memory and Treg TCRB repertoires appeared more similar. Moderately but significantly shorter TCRB CDR3s were found in Type 1 diabetes patients in all four CD4+ subsets. PCR might favor shorter templates, but any such skew would affect patients and controls equally.

There are a few counts of this clone. Its antigen is still unknown. Sorting with CD45RO/CCR7/CD25/CD127/CD95/CD27 yielded naive, central memory, regulatory and stem-like memory CD4+ cells. From germline, CDR1 is MNHEY and CDR2 SVGAGI. This CDR3 comprises 13 residues. V lost 6 bases and J lost 8; bases outside the gene matches: 3. Every bit of the isolated RNA underwent reverse transcription, so sequencing read expressed TCRB transcripts. Generated by immunoSEQ multiplex PCR, the TCRdb table keeps only in-frame clones and is missing some. The sample includes approximately 730,000 clones, roughly 13% of them seen just once.

The V gene is TRBV6-5, the J gene TRBJ1-6, with 8 bases lining up with TRBD1. Sequencing was carried out using naive CD4+ T cells from blood. This receptor was identified in a man aged 18 to 30 with type 1 diabetes. CDR3 protein: CASSPGGDSPLHF. CDR3 in DNA: TGTGCCAGCAGCCCAGGGGGCGATTCACCCCTCCACTTT.